The clone carrying this T cell receptor beta chain was counted a few times. This CDR3 region has 13 residues. V was shortened by 1 base and J by 9 bases, with 13 bases between the two germline ends. Germline V gene data show CDR1 as SGHTA and CDR2 as FQGNSA. Specified time point: patch test 1, 2 weeks after DPC sensitization. Treatment denoted: therapeutic diphenylcyclopropenone sensitization with weekly scalp DPC. TCRdb itself ran the RACE reads through MiXCR, one entry per CDR3 protein. This table has 71,000 or so distinct CDR3 sequences, more than 8% appearing once. The sample belongs to a study of human T cells and chemical hapten exposure.

The chain is built from TRBV7-2 and TRBJ2-7, with D possibly being TRBD1 or TRBD2 (5 bases each). Here the sequenced sample was whole blood, taken in connection with sensitization to the hapten diphenylcyclopropenone (DPC). The receptor was isolated from a woman aged 40-49 years with alopecia areata. Some clones in this sample may be carry-over from other donors' samples. The CDR3 here is CASSLGGVVVQYF. Written as DNA, the CDR3 is TGTGCCAGCAGCTTAGGAGGGGTCGTGGTGCAGTACTTC.